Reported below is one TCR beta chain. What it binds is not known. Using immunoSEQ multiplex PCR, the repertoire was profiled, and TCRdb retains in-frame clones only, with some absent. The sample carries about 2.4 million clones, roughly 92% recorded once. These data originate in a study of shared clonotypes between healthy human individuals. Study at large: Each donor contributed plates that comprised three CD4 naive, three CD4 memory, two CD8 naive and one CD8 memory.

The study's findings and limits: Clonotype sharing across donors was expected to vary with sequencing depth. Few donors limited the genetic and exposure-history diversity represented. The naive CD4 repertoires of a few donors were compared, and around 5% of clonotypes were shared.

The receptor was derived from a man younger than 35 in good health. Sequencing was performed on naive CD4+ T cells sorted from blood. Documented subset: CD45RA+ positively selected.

CDR3 in amino acids: CASSVEVTLSGNTIYF. Here the CDR3 DNA reads TGTGCCAGCAGCGTAGAGGTGACTCTCTCTGGAAACACCATATATTTT. The genes are TRBV9 and TRBJ1-3; D is unclear. The CDR3 covers 16 residues. CDR1 is SGDLS and CDR2 is YYNGEE in the germline V gene. V was cut by 0 bases and J by 0 bases, with 10 bases left in between.